This T cell receptor (beta chain) comes out of a study of OX40 agonist ivuxolimab in advanced cancers. V was shortened by 7 bases and J by 0 bases, with 15 bases between the two germline ends. The CDR3 has 15 residues. Germline lookup yields CDR1 SGHDT and CDR2 YYEEEE. Some clones are missing from TCRdb's copy, which holds only in-frame ones; the method was immunoSEQ multiplex PCR. The table shows some 67,000 clones, with 70% to 90% occurring only once. The receptor comes from an adult with an advanced solid tumor such as melanoma, head and neck, liver or kidney cancer. The gene calls are TRBV5-6 and TRBJ2-3; D not certain. This specimen was CD4+ or CD8+ T cells sorted from blood, taken in a trial of the OX40 agonist ivuxolimab. The CDR3 DNA is TGTGCCAGCCGTTGGAATCCCGAAAGCACAGATACGCAGTATTTT. Amino acid sequence: CASRWNPESTDTQYF.